Described below is a single TCR beta chain sequence and its context. The sample belongs to a study of patients and donors after allogeneic stem cell transplantation. Looked up from germline, CDR1 is MNHEY and CDR2 is SMNVEV (reference sequence). V was shortened by 3 bases and J by 3 bases, with 9 bases between the two germline ends. This CDR3 is built from 13 residues. TCRdb recomputed calls from the RT-PCR reads with MiXCR, one row per CDR3 protein. This table has about 960,000 distinct CDR3 sequences, roughly 18% appearing once. The sequencing sample was made of blood, either unsorted or a sorted T cell fraction (not recorded which). The sequence was obtained from a human donor who was either an allogeneic HSCT recipient or a stem cell or donor lymphocyte infusion donor (not recorded which). It is not recorded whose cells these are; they may come from a transplant donor. V and J are TRBV27 and TRBJ2-7; D gene ambiguous. For the CDR3, the DNA is TGTGCCAGCAGTTTCTCAGACAACTACGAGCAGTACTTC. Translation: CASSFSDNYEQYF.